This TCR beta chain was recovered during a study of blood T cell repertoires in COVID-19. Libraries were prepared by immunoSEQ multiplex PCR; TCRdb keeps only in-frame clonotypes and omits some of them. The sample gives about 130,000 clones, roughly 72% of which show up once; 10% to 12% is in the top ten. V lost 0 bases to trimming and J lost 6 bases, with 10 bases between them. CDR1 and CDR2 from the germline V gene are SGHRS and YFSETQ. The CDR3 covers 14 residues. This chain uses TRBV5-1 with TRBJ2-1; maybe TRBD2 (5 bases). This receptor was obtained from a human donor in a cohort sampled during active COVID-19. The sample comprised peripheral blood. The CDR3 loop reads CASSLAGDGNEQFF. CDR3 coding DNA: TGCGCCAGCAGCTTGGCCGGGGATGGCAATGAGCAGTTCTTC.